This T cell receptor (beta chain) was captured in a study of control samples from healthy donors and cancer patients. Data came from immunoSEQ multiplex PCR; TCRdb stores just in-frame clones and leaves some out. The sample has 120,000 or so clones, 90% to 95% seen once. After removal of 3 bases from V and 7 bases from J, the junction contained 9 bases not matched to a gene. CDR3 length: 15 amino acids. Germline loops: CDR1 KGHSH, CDR2 LQKENI. This TCR was sampled from a man aged 50-59 years with head and neck cancer. This chain links TRBV18 with TRBJ2-1; TRBD2 aligns across 7 bases. Input material: PBMCs. The CDR3, as DNA: TGTGCCAGCTCACCCCTTAGCGGGTCCACGAATGAGCAGTTCTTC. This codes for CASSPLSGSTNEQFF.